This TCR beta chain was recovered during a study of tumor and adjacent non-tumor tissue in lung cancer. Study findings and constraints: Higher tumor TCR diversity was associated with shorter survival. Compared with tumor, normal lung showed significantly lower TCR diversity.

The template was RNA from unsorted bulk tissue. This clonotype appeared a few times. As yet, its antigen is unknown. A single base separates this from a much larger clone, so it may be a read error. V dropped 4 bases and J dropped 3; count of bases not matched to a gene: 17. Germline CDR1 MNHEY, CDR2 SVGEGT. CDR3 length: 19 amino acids. A modified ARM-PCR protocol with three rounds of nested PCR amplified TCRbeta. TCRdb itself ran the multiplex PCR reads through MiXCR, one entry per CDR3 protein. The top ten hold about 17% of the sample, which has tens of thousands of distinct CDR3 sequences, roughly 70% seen once.

The receptor was derived from a man aged 60 to 69 with non-small cell lung cancer. The chain combines TRBV6-2 or TRBV6-3 with TRBJ2-4; 8 positions agree with TRBD2. Input material: lung tumor tissue. CDR3 sequence: CASSSTFRISGTDKNIQYF. The CDR3 bases are TGTGCCAGCAGTTCAACTTTCAGGATTAGCGGGACCGACAAAAACATTCAGTACTTC.